This T cell receptor beta chain comes out of a study of Ad26.COV2.S vaccination and SARS-CoV-2 variants. The CDR3 contains 16 residues. Trimming removed 8 bases from V and 8 bases from J; junction bases left unmatched: 14. Germline loops: CDR1 MDHEN, CDR2 SYDVKM. The data were produced by immunoSEQ multiplex PCR, yet TCRdb's version contains in-frame clones alone and is incomplete. The sample has fewer than 600,000 clones; 89% are singletons. As to treatment: around 19 received Ad26.COV2.S at low or high dose, single or two shots; roughly five received placebo; per-sample allocation not given. Vaccine and placebo recipients were sampled on day 63 after the first injection.

This sequence originates from a person aged 18-65 years who received the Ad26.COV2.S COVID-19 vaccine or a placebo. The chain joins TRBV28 to TRBJ2-1, with TRBD1 matching 11 bases. The material sequenced was peripheral blood, taken in a trial of Ad26.COV2.S vaccine versus placebo. The CDR3 spells CASYNSRTGGSDEQFF. The CDR3 nucleotides read TGTGCCAGCTATAACTCTCGGACAGGGGGCAGCGATGAGCAGTTCTTC.